The TCR beta chain under discussion was sequenced for a study of Graves' ophthalmopathy and Graves' hyperthyroidism. At the level of the study: No treatment had been given when peripheral blood was collected at initial diagnosis.

Amplified TCR beta CDR3 regions were obtained using RNA transcripts as template. The first round was an RT-PCR with HTBI primers, and the second round was a multiplex PCR. TCRdb passed the multiplex PCR reads through MiXCR, listing each CDR3 protein once. The sample records 360,000 or so distinct CDR3 sequences, around 18% being singletons. Clinical symptoms, serum thyroxine, TRAb, thyroid ultrasound and orbital computed tomography formed the basis of diagnosis. The PBMCs had their origin in roughly 10 ml of fresh peripheral blood. This clonotype has ten or more counts. The CDR3 covers 15 residues. The V end was cut by 4 bases, the J end by 1 base, with 13 bases between. CDR1 and CDR2 from the germline V gene are SGHTA and FQGNSA.

The chain has TRBV7-2 and TRBJ2-5, with D unclear. The receptor's source is a young woman with Graves' ophthalmopathy. Sequenced sample: peripheral blood. CDR3 residues: CASSSAPGFQETQYF. In nucleotides, the CDR3 is TGTGCCAGCAGCTCCGCCCCCGGCTTCCAAGAGACCCAGTACTTC.